This T cell receptor beta chain was found in a study of immune evolution from preneoplasia to lung adenocarcinoma. In its sample, this clone was seen a few times. Repertoires were generated with immunoSEQ multiplex PCR, while TCRdb's copy carries only in-frame clones and drops some. The sample has roughly 8,100 clones, roughly 74% seen once. V shed 4 bases and J 7 bases; nucleotides not matched to a gene: 2. CDR1 SNHLY and CDR2 FYNNEI come from the germline V gene. The CDR3 has 13 amino acids. The TCR originated in a donor at least 70 years old with lung adenocarcinoma. Some clones in this sample may be carry-over from other donors' samples. V gene TRBV2 combines with J gene TRBJ1-5, with 9 bases aligning to TRBD1. Sequences were obtained from FFPE atypical adenomatous hyperplasia tissue from the lung. The subset was: atypical adenomatous hyperplasia (AAH), lung preneoplasia. DNA of the CDR3: TGTGCCAGCAGTGTACAGGGGGCCCAGCCCCAGCATTTT. Protein product: CASSVQGAQPQHF.